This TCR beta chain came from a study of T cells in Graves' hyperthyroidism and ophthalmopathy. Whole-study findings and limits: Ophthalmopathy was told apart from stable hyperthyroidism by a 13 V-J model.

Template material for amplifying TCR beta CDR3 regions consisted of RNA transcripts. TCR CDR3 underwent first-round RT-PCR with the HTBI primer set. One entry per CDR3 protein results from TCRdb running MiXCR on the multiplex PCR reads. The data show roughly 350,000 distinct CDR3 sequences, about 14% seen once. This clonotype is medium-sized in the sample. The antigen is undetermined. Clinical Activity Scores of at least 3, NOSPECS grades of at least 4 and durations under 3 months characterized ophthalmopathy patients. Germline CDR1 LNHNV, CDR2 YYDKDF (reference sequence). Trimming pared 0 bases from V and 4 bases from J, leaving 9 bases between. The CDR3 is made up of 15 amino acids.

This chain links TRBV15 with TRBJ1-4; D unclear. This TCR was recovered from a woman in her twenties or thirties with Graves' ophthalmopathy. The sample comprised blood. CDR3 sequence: CATSRERQDNEKLFF. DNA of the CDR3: TGTGCCACCAGCAGAGAAAGGCAGGATAATGAAAAACTGTTTTTT.